The present TCR beta chain was sequenced within a study of cytomegalovirus exposure and HLA in healthy donors. For the study at large: Falling in the Caucasian-associated ancestry cluster were roughly 80% of under 500 genotyped donors.

PCR amplification relied on 60 Vbeta primers (plus 13 Jbeta primers). Methods used by the authors: Approximately 12 million of some 80 million unique TCR beta chains were shared, per a later count. Only in-frame clones appear in the TCRdb table, and some are missing; sequencing was by immunoSEQ multiplex PCR. The DNA was the basis for D and trimming; V, J and clone size are from that table. This sample's clone table lists 75,000 to 85,000 clones. Comments on this clone: Its antigen is not known.

Study conclusions and caveats: CMV serostatus stood as the only immune exposure information on hand. Highly shared variants forming one cluster were likely a sequencing artifact.

This CDR3 has 15 amino acids. The J segment lost 1 base and the V segment lost 5 bases, leaving 5 bases of the junction unmatched. CDR1 and CDR2 (germline): SNHLY, FYNNEI. The sequenced sample consisted of PBMCs. The source is a man between 18 and 35 years old in good health and CMV-seropositive. The rearrangement links TRBV2 to TRBJ2-5; 9 bases map to TRBD2. Here the CDR3 DNA reads TGTGCCAGCAGTTGGGGCGGGGGGGTCCAAGAGACCCAGTACTTC. It yields the protein CASSWGGGVQETQYF.